This T cell receptor beta chain emerged from a study of glioma-infiltrating T cells. Notes on the study in general: Patients with low tissue-blood divergence carried a signature set of shared blood CDR3 motifs.

The CDR3 has 17 amino acids. Germline values: CDR1 MNHEY, CDR2 SVGEGT. Germline trimming cut 2 bases from V and 1 base from J; bases unmatched to any gene: 8. The iRepertoire nested amplicon-rescue multiplex PCR amplified TCR alpha and beta CDR3s from RNA. TCRdb used MiXCR to reprocess the multiplex PCR reads, holding one entry per CDR3 protein. Seen here are fewer than 500,000 distinct CDR3 sequences, roughly 41% observed once, and the top ten hold around 12%. This clonotype showed up many times. Its specificity is not known. The chain links TRBV6-2 or TRBV6-3 to TRBJ1-5, with TRBD1 matching over 7 bases. The clonotype was recovered from a human donor with low-grade glioma or glioblastoma, undergoing nonglioma brain surgery, or in good health (not recorded which). Source material: glioma tissue, nonneoplastic brain tissue, or PBMCs (not recorded which). This chain's CDR3 is CASSYLSGTASNQPQHF. The CDR3 bases are TGTGCCAGCAGTTACCTCTCCGGGACAGCGAGCAATCAGCCCCAGCATTTT.